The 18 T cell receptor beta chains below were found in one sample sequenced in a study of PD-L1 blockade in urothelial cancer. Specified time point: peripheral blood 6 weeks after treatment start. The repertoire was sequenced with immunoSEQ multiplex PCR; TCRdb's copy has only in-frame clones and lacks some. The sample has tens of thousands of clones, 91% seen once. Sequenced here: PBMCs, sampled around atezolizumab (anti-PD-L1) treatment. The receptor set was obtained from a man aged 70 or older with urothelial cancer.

CDR3 region: CASSTHRGEAGNTIYF. The DNA for the CDR3 is TGTGCCAGCAGCACGCACAGGGGAGAGGCTGGAAACACCATATATTTT. The rearrangement links TRBV11-2 to TRBJ1-3; 7 bases are shared with TRBD1. Trimming removed 5 bases from V and 2 bases from J; junction bases left unmatched: 9. The CDR3 length is 16 residues. The V gene's germline CDR1 is SGHAT and CDR2 FQNNGV.

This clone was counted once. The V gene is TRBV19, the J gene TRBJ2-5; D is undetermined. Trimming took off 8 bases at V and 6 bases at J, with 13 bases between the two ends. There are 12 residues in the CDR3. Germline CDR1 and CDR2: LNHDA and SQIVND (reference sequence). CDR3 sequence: CASGGQRQTQYF. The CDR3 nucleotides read TGTGCCAGTGGCGGCCAACGGCAGACCCAGTACTTC.

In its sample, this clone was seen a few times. CDR3 DNA sequence: TGTGCCAGCAGCCAAGATCTTATGAAGTGGACTAGCCCCTACGAGCAGTACTTC. Translating gives CASSQDLMKWTSPYEQYF. V is TRBV4-2 and J is TRBJ2-7; 8 bases map to TRBD2. Looked up from germline, CDR1 is LGHNA and CDR2 is YNFKEQ. Losses at the gene ends were 0 bases for V and 2 bases for J; bases not matched to a gene: 12. The CDR3 sequence is 18 residues long.

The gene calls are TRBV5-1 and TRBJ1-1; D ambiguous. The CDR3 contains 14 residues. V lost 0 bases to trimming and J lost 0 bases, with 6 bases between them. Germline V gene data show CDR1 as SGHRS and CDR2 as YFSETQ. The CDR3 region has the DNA TGCGCCAGCAGCTTGGTCATCATGAACACTGAAGCTTTCTTT. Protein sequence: CASSLVIMNTEAFF.

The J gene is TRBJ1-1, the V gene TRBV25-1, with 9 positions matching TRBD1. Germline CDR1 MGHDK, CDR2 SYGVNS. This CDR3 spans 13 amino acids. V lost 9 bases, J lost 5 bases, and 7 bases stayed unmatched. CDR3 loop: CASVRQGGTEAFF. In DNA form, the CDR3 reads TGTGCCAGTGTTCGACAGGGGGGGACTGAAGCTTTCTTT.

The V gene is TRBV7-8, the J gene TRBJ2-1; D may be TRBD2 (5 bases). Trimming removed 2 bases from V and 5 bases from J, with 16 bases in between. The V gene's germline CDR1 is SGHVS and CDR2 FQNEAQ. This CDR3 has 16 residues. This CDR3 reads CASSLRMGRENNEQFF. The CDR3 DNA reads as TGTGCCAGCAGCTTAAGGATGGGCCGGGAAAACAATGAGCAGTTCTTC.

CDR3: CASSIVGGSTDTQYF. CDR3 in DNA: TGTGCCAGTAGTATTGTTGGCGGAAGCACAGATACGCAGTATTTT. V usage is TRBV19 and J usage is TRBJ2-3; D unclear. The CDR3 length is 15 residues. Trimming left V 3 bases short and J 0 bases short, with 10 bases between. Germline values: CDR1 LNHDA, CDR2 SQIVND (reference sequence).

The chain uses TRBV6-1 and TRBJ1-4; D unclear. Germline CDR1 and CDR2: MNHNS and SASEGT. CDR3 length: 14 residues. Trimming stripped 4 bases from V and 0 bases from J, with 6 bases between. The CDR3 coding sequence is TGTGCCAGCAGTGGCCGGTCAACTAATGAAAAACTGTTTTTT. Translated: CASSGRSTNEKLFF.

CDR3 sequence reads: CASSSGLAGGGDTQYF. The CDR3 DNA follows: TGCGCCAGCAGCTCCGGACTAGCGGGAGGGGGTGATACGCAGTATTTT. The chain links TRBV5-1 to TRBJ2-3; TRBD2 matches at 15 bases. Germline V CDR1 and CDR2: SGHRS, YFSETQ. This CDR3 has 16 amino acids. V was pared by 3 bases and J by 6 bases, with 5 bases of the junction left unmatched.

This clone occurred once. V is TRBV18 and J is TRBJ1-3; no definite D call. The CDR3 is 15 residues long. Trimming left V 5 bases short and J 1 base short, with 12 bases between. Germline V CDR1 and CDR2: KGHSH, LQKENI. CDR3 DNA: TGTGCCAGCTCATCGACTGTAAATTCTGGAAACACCATATATTTT. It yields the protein CASSSTVNSGNTIYF.

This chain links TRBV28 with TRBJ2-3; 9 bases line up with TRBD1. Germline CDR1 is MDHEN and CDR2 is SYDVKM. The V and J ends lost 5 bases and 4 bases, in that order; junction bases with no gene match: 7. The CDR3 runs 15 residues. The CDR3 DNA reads TGTGCCAGCAGTCTGGGGGACAGGGTCTCAGATACGCAGTATTTT. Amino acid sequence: CASSLGDRVSDTQYF.

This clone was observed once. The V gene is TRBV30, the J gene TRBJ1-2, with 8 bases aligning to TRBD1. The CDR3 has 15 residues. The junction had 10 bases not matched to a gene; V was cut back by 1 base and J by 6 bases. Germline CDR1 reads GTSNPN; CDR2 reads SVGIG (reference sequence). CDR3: CAWSAPDRVLDGYTF. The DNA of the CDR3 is TGTGCCTGGAGTGCCCCGGACAGGGTGCTGGATGGCTACACCTTC.

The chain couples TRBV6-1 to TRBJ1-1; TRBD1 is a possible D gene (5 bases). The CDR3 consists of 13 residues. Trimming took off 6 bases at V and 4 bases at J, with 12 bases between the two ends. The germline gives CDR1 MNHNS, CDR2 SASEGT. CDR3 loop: CASRGDGGTEAFF. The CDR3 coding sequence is TGTGCCAGCAGAGGGGACGGGGGCACTGAAGCTTTCTTT.

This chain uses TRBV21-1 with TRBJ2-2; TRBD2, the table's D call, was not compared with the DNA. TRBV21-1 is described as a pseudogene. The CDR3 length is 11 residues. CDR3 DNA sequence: TGTGCCAGCTCCTCCACCGGGGAGCTGTTTTTT. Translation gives CASSSTGELFF.

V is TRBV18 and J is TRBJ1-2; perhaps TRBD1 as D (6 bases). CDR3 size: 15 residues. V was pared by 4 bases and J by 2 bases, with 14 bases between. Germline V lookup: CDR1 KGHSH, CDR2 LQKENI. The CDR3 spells CASSRNRDPNYGYTF. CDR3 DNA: TGTGCCAGCTCACGAAACAGGGACCCCAACTATGGCTACACCTTC.

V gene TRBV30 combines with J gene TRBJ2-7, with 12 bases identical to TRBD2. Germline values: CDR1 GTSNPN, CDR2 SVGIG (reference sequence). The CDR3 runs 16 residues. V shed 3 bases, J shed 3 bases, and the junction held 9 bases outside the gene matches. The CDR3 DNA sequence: TGTGCCTGGAGCTCCCCTACACTAGCGGGGGGCTACGAGCAGTACTTC. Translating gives CAWSSPTLAGGYEQYF.

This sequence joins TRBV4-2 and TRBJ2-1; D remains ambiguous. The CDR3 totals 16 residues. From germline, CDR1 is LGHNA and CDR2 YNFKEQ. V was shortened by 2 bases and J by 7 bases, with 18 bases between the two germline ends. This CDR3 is CASSQQAVRLSNEQFF. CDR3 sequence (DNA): TGTGCCAGCAGCCAACAGGCTGTTCGGCTAAGTAATGAGCAGTTCTTC.

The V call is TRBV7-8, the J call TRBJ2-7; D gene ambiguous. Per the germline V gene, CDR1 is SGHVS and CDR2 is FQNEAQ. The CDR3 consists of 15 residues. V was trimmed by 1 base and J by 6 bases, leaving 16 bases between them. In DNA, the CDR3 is TGTGCCAGCAGCTTAGTTCGAGACGCGGTTGGCGAGCAGTACTTC. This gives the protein CASSLVRDAVGEQYF.